The source of this TCR beta chain is a study of OX40 agonist ivuxolimab in advanced cancers. In the study overall: Ivuxolimab was a fully human IgG2 agonistic monoclonal antibody targeting the costimulatory receptor OX40 (CD134). The dose-escalation cohort was around 84% male with a mean age of roughly 62 years, ranging from about 20 to 85. Prior anti-PD-1, anti-PD-L1 or anti-CTLA-4 therapy was permitted, and checkpoint inhibitors had been received by around 40% of dose-escalation patients. Of the 50 or so patients in dose escalation, 19 had hepatocellular carcinoma, some 15 had melanoma, 9 had renal cell carcinoma and 9 had head and neck cancer. Intravenous ivuxolimab was administered to patients every 2 weeks at six dose levels: 0.01, 0.1, 0.3, 1.5, 3 and 10 mg/kg. The paper reports the monotherapy dose-escalation portion (N of about 54 patients) of the phase I ivuxolimab trial. Partial responses occurred in three dose-escalation patients, of whom one had hepatocellular carcinoma and two had cutaneous melanoma. The purpose of peripheral TCRbeta sequencing was to test whether ivuxolimab changed TCR sequence diversity and led to clonal T-cell expansion. Study-wide findings and limitations: The antigen specificity of the clonally expanded peripheral T cells was not determined. Low levels of normalized T-cell clonal expansion were also shown by some nonresponding patients. At doses of 0.1 to 3.0 mg/kg, clonal expansion of both CD4+ and CD8+ blood T cells was observed from baseline to week 6. After ivuxolimab, expanded clones were on average more numerous among CD8+ T cells than among CD4+ T cells. Partial responders in the 0.1-3.0 mg/kg groups had among the lowest normalized peripheral clonal expansion, especially among CD8+ T cells.

With regard to this clone: This receptor's antigen is unknown. Base qualities are not provided; no much larger clone lies one nucleotide away.

CDR1 KGHSH and CDR2 LQKENI are derived from the germline V gene. Deletion took 3 bases off V and 4 bases off J, with a span of 12 bases between the germline ends. The CDR3, from cysteine to phenylalanine, totals 14 residues. Only the CDR3 region is kept as DNA, spanning 42 bases read in frame from base 1. For sequencing of the TCRbeta CDR3 region, genomic DNA was extracted from the sorted cells. The immunoSEQ Assay was used to sequence the TCRbeta CDR3 regions. TCRdb took over this immuneACCESS table, retaining in-frame rearrangements with V and J assigned. Such tables are incomplete; in checked studies, under half of the missing clones stem from an unresolved V gene, and the remainder is unexplained. The sample table shows fewer than 85,000 clones, and 85% to 90% are seen once. 0.75% to 0.85% of the sample rests with the top ten. Patients with a history of autoimmune disease or receiving systemic immunosuppression were excluded from the trial. In every dose cohort, peripheral blood was drawn for TCR sequencing at baseline, cycle 4 day 1, and cycle 7 day 1. The samples were taken from a phase I, first-in-human, multicenter, open-label dose-escalation trial of ivuxolimab. Adults with locally advanced or metastatic melanoma, renal cell, hepatocellular, or head and neck squamous cell carcinoma were enrolled in the trial. Before TCR sequencing, CD4+ T cells and CD8+ T cells were sorted from peripheral blood as separate populations.

Material: CD4+ or CD8+ T cells sorted from blood, obtained in a trial of the OX40 agonist ivuxolimab. This receptor chain uses TRBV18 and TRBJ2-5, and possibly TRBD1, on 5 matching bases. The sequence was collected from an adult with an advanced solid tumor such as melanoma, head and neck, liver or kidney cancer. The bases are TGTGCCAGCTCACCTTGGCAGGGTGGAGAGACCCAGTACTTC. It codes for CASSPWQGGETQYF.